Presented here are 19 T cell receptor beta chains from one specimen sequenced in a study of T cells in Graves' hyperthyroidism and ophthalmopathy. Amplification of TCR beta CDR3 regions used RNA as the template. The study used the HTBI primer set for a first-round RT-PCR of the TCR CDR3. In TCRdb, the multiplex PCR reads were re-called with MiXCR into one record per CDR3 protein. This table has approximately 610,000 distinct CDR3 sequences, approximately 15% appearing once. Specimen: blood. The receptor source for this set is a young woman with Graves' hyperthyroidism.

The chain carries TRBV10-3 and TRBJ2-4; a weak D match, TRBD2 (6 bases). In germline, CDR1 is ENHRY, CDR2 SYGVKD. The CDR3 sequence is 16 residues long. Trimming shortened V by 5 bases and J by 3 bases, and 17 bases separated the two germline ends. As DNA, the CDR3 is TGTGCCATCAGTCCGGGAGAGGGAGTCAGCAAAAACATTCAGTACTTC. This codes for CAISPGEGVSKNIQYF.

This clonotype appeared many times. This chain connects TRBV12-5 to TRBJ1-2; D not resolved. Germline CDR1 is LGHNT and CDR2 is FRNRAP. Between the trimmed V and J ends, which lost 0 bases and 2 bases, there was a span of 1 base. This CDR3 comprises 12 residues. CDR3 sequence (DNA): TGTGCTAGTGGTTTGGTAAACTATGGCTACACCTTC. Translating gives CASGLVNYGYTF.

The sample holds a few counts of this clonotype. The chain recombines TRBV4-3 with TRBJ2-5, with 9 nucleotides matching TRBD1. The trim removed 0 bases at V and 6 bases at J, leaving 5 bases unmatched. Germline V CDR1 and CDR2: LGHNA, YSLEER. This CDR3 comprises 15 residues. CDR3 in DNA: TGCGCCAGCAGCCAAGAAACTACAGGGGGCAAGACCCAGTACTTC. Its protein product is CASSQETTGGKTQYF.

This chain connects TRBV20-1 to TRBJ2-1, with TRBD2 identical over 11 bases. The V gene's germline CDR1 is DFQATT and CDR2 SNEGSKA (reference sequence). Losses at the gene ends were 2 bases for V and 0 bases for J; bases not matched to a gene: 0. The CDR3 is 15 amino acids. The CDR3 region has the DNA TGCAGTGCTAGAACTAGCGGGAGCTCCTACAATGAGCAGTTCTTC. Translation gives CSARTSGSSYNEQFF.

The rearrangement joins TRBV7-9 to TRBJ2-5, with D perhaps matching TRBD1 (6 bases). V lost 5 bases and J lost 5, with 21 bases in between. The CDR3 sequence is 16 residues long. Germline V lookup: CDR1 SEHNR, CDR2 FQNEAQ (reference sequence). The CDR3 protein is CASSPHVGGQRETQYF. The CDR3 coding sequence is TGTGCCAGCAGCCCTCATGTAGGTGGACAGAGGGAGACCCAGTACTTC.

A word on this clonotype: This may stem from a read error, because a much larger clone lies one nucleotide away. The chain links TRBV2 to TRBJ2-2; 10 nucleotides match TRBD2. Germline-derived CDR1 and CDR2 are SNHLY and FYNNEI. J lost 7 bases, V lost 6 bases, and 8 bases had no gene match. The CDR3 consists of 15 residues. This CDR3 reads CASRVAGGRGGELFF. The CDR3 DNA follows: TGTGCCAGCAGAGTAGCGGGAGGCAGGGGCGGGGAGCTGTTTTTT.

The chain uses TRBV29-1 and TRBJ2-7; the match to TRBD1 covers 7 bases. With V trimmed by 2 bases and J by 0 bases, 7 bases remained unmatched. CDR3 length: 15 residues. Germline lookup yields CDR1 SQVTM and CDR2 ANQGSEA. The CDR3 spells CSVELGQDPSYEQYF. CDR3 coding DNA: TGCAGCGTTGAACTTGGACAGGATCCCTCCTACGAGCAGTACTTC.

This clonotype has a count of ten or more. This chain joins TRBV5-1 and TRBJ2-3; TRBD2 aligns across 12 bases. CDR3 length equals 17 residues. After removal of 2 bases from V and 0 bases from J, the junction contained 4 bases not matched to a gene. Germline assignment: CDR1 SGHRS and CDR2 YFSETQ. The CDR3 here is CASSFGLAGTSTDTQYF. The CDR3 DNA reads as TGCGCCAGCAGCTTCGGACTAGCGGGGACTAGCACAGATACGCAGTATTTT.

The genes are TRBV28 and TRBJ2-1; 10 positions agree with TRBD2. This CDR3 contains 14 residues. The J segment lost 6 bases and the V segment lost 6 bases, leaving 5 bases of the junction unmatched. CDR1 is MDHEN and CDR2 is SYDVKM in the germline V gene. CDR3 DNA sequence: TGTGCCAGCAGAAAACTAGCGGGATCCAATGAGCAGTTCTTC. This translates into CASRKLAGSNEQFF.

This clonotype was counted only a few times. The J gene is TRBJ2-1, the V gene TRBV7-9; 9 bases fit TRBD2. The CDR3 is 18 amino acids. Per germline, CDR1 SEHNR and CDR2 FQNEAQ (reference sequence). Germline trimming cut 2 bases from V and 0 bases from J; bases unmatched to any gene: 8. CDR3 protein: CASSLTRLAGSSYNEQFF. CDR3 sequence (DNA): TGTGCCAGCAGCTTAACAAGGCTAGCGGGAAGCTCCTACAATGAGCAGTTCTTC.

This clonotype came up many times. The chain employs TRBV20-1 and TRBJ2-3; 8 bases line up with TRBD2. The germline V gene has CDR1 DFQATT and CDR2 SNEGSKA (reference sequence). CDR3 length: 15 amino acids. V dropped 5 bases and J dropped 4; count of bases not matched to a gene: 11. The CDR3 spells CSAPGPAGDSDTQYF. In DNA, the CDR3 is TGCAGTGCTCCTGGGCCAGCGGGGGACTCAGATACGCAGTATTTT.

This clonotype was detected many times. The chain recombines TRBV2 with TRBJ2-7; TRBD1 matches at 8 bases. The CDR3 consists of 17 residues. Germline V gene data show CDR1 as SNHLY and CDR2 as FYNNEI. V trimming: 3 bases; J trimming: 2 bases; junction bases outside the gene matches: 12. The CDR3 nucleotides are TGTGCCAGCAGTGACCCAACCTGGACAGGGAAAACCTACGAGCAGTACTTC. Translation: CASSDPTWTGKTYEQYF. Supplemented by reference TRBV2 and TRBJ2-7, the full variable domain reads EPEVTQTPSHQVTQMGQEVILRCVPISNHLYFYWYRQILGQKVEFLVSFYNNEISEKSEIFDDQFSVERPDGSNFTLKIRSTKLEDSAMYFCASSDPTWTGKTYEQYFGPGTRLTVT.

J is TRBJ2-1 and V is TRBV9; TRBD2 agrees at 9 bases. The germline gives CDR1 SGDLS, CDR2 YYNGEE. The CDR3 is 16 amino acids. Trimming took 3 bases from V and 6 from J; bases not matched to a gene: 10. Written as DNA, the CDR3 is TGTGCCAGCAGCGCATCCACGGGACTAGCATTCAATGAGCAGTTCTTC. Its translation: CASSASTGLAFNEQFF.

This clonotype was picked up many times. This rearrangement joins TRBV7-4 to TRBJ2-5; perhaps TRBD2 as D (5 bases). V lost 8 bases and J 3 bases, leaving 16 bases between the germline ends. This CDR3 contains 14 residues. Germline lookup yields CDR1 SGHVT and CDR2 SQSDAQ. The chain's CDR3 is CASGEAQAEETQYF. The DNA for the CDR3 is TGTGCCAGCGGTGAAGCCCAAGCGGAAGAGACCCAGTACTTC. Full variable domain (rest looked up from reference TRBV7-4 and TRBJ2-5): GAGVSQSPRYKVAKRGRDVALRCDSISGHVTLYWYRQTLGQGSEVLTYSQSDAQRDKSGRPSGRFSAERPERSVSTLKIQRTEQGDSAVYLCASGEAQAEETQYFGPGTRLLVL.

This clonotype showed up just once. The J gene is TRBJ2-2, the V gene TRBV14, with D tentatively TRBD1 (5 bases). V was trimmed by 3 bases and J by 5 bases, leaving 10 bases between them. The germline V gene has CDR1 SGHDN and CDR2 FVKESK. The CDR3 sequence is 14 residues long. CDR3 amino acids: CASSQGRYTGELFF. The CDR3 DNA reads as TGTGCCAGCAGCCAGGGGCGATATACCGGGGAGCTGTTTTTT.

The J gene is TRBJ2-3, the V gene TRBV5-1; D is perhaps TRBD1 (5 bases). Germline-derived CDR1 and CDR2 are SGHRS and YFSETQ. The V end lost 2 bases, the J end lost 6 bases, and 16 bases lay between the germline ends. The CDR3 extends over 15 amino acids. The CDR3 bases are TGCGCCAGCAGCTTTACAGGAAGTTTAGGGGATACGCAGTATTTT. It is translated as CASSFTGSLGDTQYF.

Many counts were recorded for this clonotype. The rearrangement joins TRBV7-2 to TRBJ2-7; 8 bases match TRBD1. CDR1 is SGHTA, CDR2 FQGNSA, per germline. This CDR3 is built from 15 residues. The junction had 3 bases not matched to a gene; V was cut back by 1 base and J by 1 base. CDR3 nucleotide sequence: TGTGCCAGCAGCTTAGAGTGGACAGGGTCCTACGAGCAGTACTTC. This translates into CASSLEWTGSYEQYF. The whole variable domain, remainder taken from reference TRBV7-2 and TRBJ2-7, is GAGVSQSPSNKVTEKGKDVELRCDPISGHTALYWYRQSLGQGLEFLIYFQGNSAPDKSGLPSDRFSAERTGGSVSTLTIQRTQQEDSAVYLCASSLEWTGSYEQYFGPGTRLTVT.

This chain uses TRBV10-3 with TRBJ2-2, with no clear D. CDR1 is ENHRY and CDR2 is SYGVKD in the germline V gene. V lost 3 bases to trimming and J lost 5 bases, with 16 bases between them. The CDR3 totals 16 residues. Here the CDR3 DNA reads TGTGCCATCAGTGACGATGGTCCGAAGATGACCGGGGAGCTGTTTTTT. Encoded protein: CAISDDGPKMTGELFF.

This clonotype was picked up a small number of times. The chain links TRBV10-3 to TRBJ1-2, with TRBD1 identical over 7 bases. The germline gives CDR1 ENHRY, CDR2 SYGVKD. V lost 10 bases to trimming and J lost 3 bases; unmatched junction nucleotides: 14. The CDR3 loop spans 15 amino acids. Here the CDR3 DNA reads TGTGCCACCGGAAAAGGGGGCGCGGGTGACTATGGCTACACCTTC. Its protein is CATGKGGAGDYGYTF.